These 24 T cell receptor beta chains share one sample of origin, sequenced in a study of blood T cells in healthy people across ages (dated by TCRdb to the mid-2010s). The library was made by 5' RACE. These reads were obtained on an Illumina HiSeq 2500. A second roughly 7 to 11 cycle PCR used a sample-barcoded 5' primer and a J-beta primer mix. TCRdb reprocessed the public reads (quality trimming at Q25 with fastp, clone calling with MiXCR) and kept in-frame beta chains. Each entry is one CDR3 protein sequence, shown with its most common DNA and genes. This sample gives some 1.4 million distinct CDR3 sequences in total; about 40% of them show up just once. Together, the top ten hold 7% to 9.5% of the sample. Specimen: blood. These receptors all come from a woman younger than 30 in good health.

This clonotype was recorded a few times. The gene calls are TRBV27 and TRBJ2-7, with D unclear. Trimming removed 2 bases from V and 5 bases from J, with 10 bases in between. This CDR3 has 13 amino acids. Germline V CDR1 and CDR2: MNHEY, SMNVEV (reference sequence). The CDR3 region has the DNA TGTGCCAGCAGTTTAAGCGTTGGGAACGAGCAGTACTTC. It encodes CASSLSVGNEQYF.

The V and J genes are TRBV12-3 or TRBV12-4 and TRBJ1-5; D is unclear. Trimming took 5 bases from V and 2 from J, leaving 10 bases between them. This CDR3 contains 14 residues. Written as DNA, the CDR3 is TGTGCCAGCAGTAGGGCCCGGGGCAATCAGCCCCAGCATTTT. Translation gives CASSRARGNQPQHF.

This clonotype was observed a few times. The V gene is TRBV27, the J gene TRBJ2-7, with D tentatively TRBD2 (6 bases). The CDR3 consists of 11 residues. Germline-derived CDR1 and CDR2 are MNHEY and SMNVEV (reference sequence). With 5 bases removed from V and 11 bases from J, the gap between germline ends came to 13 bases. CDR3 in amino acids: CASSGWGEEYF. CDR3 nucleotide sequence: TGTGCCAGCAGTGGCTGGGGGGAGGAGTACTTC.

This clonotype appeared a few times. The V call is TRBV20-1, the J call TRBJ2-5; 11 bases line up with TRBD2. Germline CDR1 is DFQATT and CDR2 is SNEGSKA (reference sequence). The CDR3 consists of 15 residues. V gave up 3 bases and J gave up 4 bases; unmatched junction bases: 7. In DNA, the CDR3 is TGCAGTGCTAGGGACCCTAGCGGGGGGCGAGAGACCCAGTACTTC. The encoded protein is CSARDPSGGRETQYF.

Comment on this clonotype: One junction end disagrees with the germline gene, perhaps due to a read error. This chain joins TRBV12-3 or TRBV12-4 and TRBJ2-3, with D possibly matching TRBD2 (5 bases). The CDR3 has 14 residues. CDR3 nucleotide sequence: TGTGCCAGCAGTTTAGGGGCTAGCACAGATGCGCAGTATTTT. Its translation: CASSLGASTDAQYF.

This clonotype appeared a few times. The gene calls are TRBV4-1 and TRBJ2-7, with 9 nucleotides matching TRBD2. The J segment lost 0 bases and the V segment lost 3 bases, leaving 6 bases of the junction unmatched. The CDR3 is made up of 16 amino acids. Germline V lookup: CDR1 MGHRA, CDR2 YSYEKL. CDR3 nucleotide sequence: TGCGCCAGCAGCCACCTTAGCGGGGGTCTCTCCTACGAGCAGTACTTC. This codes for CASSHLSGGLSYEQYF.

Concerning this clonotype: Its ends do not fully match the called genes, so a read error is possible. This chain uses TRBV11-2 with TRBJ2-5; TRBD2 aligns across 9 bases. The DNA end lines up better with TRBJ2-7; the J call may be wrong. This CDR3 is 17 amino acids long. Germline CDR1 reads SGHAT; CDR2 reads FQNNGV. The CDR3 sequence is CDSSLGGPAGGIYEQYF. As DNA, the CDR3 is TGTGACAGCAGCTTAGGGGGCCCAGCGGGAGGAATTTACGAGCAGTACTTC.

J is TRBJ2-1 and V is TRBV4-1, with TRBD2 matching over 10 bases. The CDR3 length is 15 residues. The ends lost 2 bases at V and 7 bases at J; junction bases unmatched: 5. Germline loops: CDR1 MGHRA, CDR2 YSYEKL. CDR3 residues: CASSQSSGGRNEQFF. For the CDR3, the DNA is TGCGCCAGCAGCCAAAGTAGCGGGGGGAGAAATGAGCAGTTCTTC.

The CDR3 nucleotides read TGTGCCAGCAGTTTTGCAGAGGGGACTGAAGCTTTCTTT. Its translation is CASSFAEGTEAFF. The rearrangement uses TRBV12-3 or TRBV12-4 and TRBJ1-1, with D possibly being TRBD1 (5 bases). Trimming took off 3 bases at V and 5 bases at J, with 10 bases between the two ends. CDR3 length: 13 residues.

To note about this clonotype: The junction differs from germline at one of its ends, possibly a read error. This chain joins TRBV27 and TRBJ2-5, with no clear D. The CDR3 loop spans 13 amino acids. CDR1 MNHEY and CDR2 SMNVEV come from the germline V gene (reference sequence). CDR3 DNA: TGTGCCTGCAGCCCTATCACACAAGAGACCCAGTACTTC. It encodes CACSPITQETQYF.

This clonotype was observed a few times. The V gene is TRBV6-1, the J gene TRBJ2-1, with 8 nucleotides matching TRBD2. Germline CDR1 reads MNHNS; CDR2 reads SASEGT. CDR3 length: 14 amino acids. Trimming cost V 3 bases and J 10 bases; bases outside gene matches: 8. This CDR3 reads CASSDPGTRNEQFF. The CDR3 DNA sequence: TGTGCCAGCAGTGACCCCGGGACTAGAAACGAGCAGTTCTTC.

The V call is TRBV9, the J call TRBJ1-2, with 10 bases lining up with TRBD1. This CDR3 is built from 16 residues. The germline gives CDR1 SGDLS, CDR2 YYNGEE. Trimming at V came to 2 bases and at J to 0 bases, leaving 4 bases not matched to a gene. The CDR3 DNA reads TGTGCCAGCAGCGTGGGGGACAGGGGATCTAACTATGGCTACACCTTC. This gives the protein CASSVGDRGSNYGYTF.

This chain links TRBV4-2 with TRBJ1-1, with 7 bases matching TRBD1. Germline V gene lookup returns CDR1 LGHNA and CDR2 YNFKEQ. V lost 4 bases, J lost 4 bases, and 6 bases stayed unmatched. This CDR3 contains 14 residues. The CDR3, as DNA: TGTGCCAGCAGCCCCAGGGGGGGGACCACTGAAGCTTTCTTT. This codes for CASSPRGGTTEAFF.

The rearrangement joins TRBV20-1 to TRBJ2-2; 7 nucleotides agree with TRBD2. Germline V gene sequence: CDR1 DFQATT, CDR2 SNEGSKA (reference sequence). There are 16 residues in the CDR3. The J segment lost 7 bases and the V segment lost 0 bases, leaving 11 bases of the junction unmatched. CDR3 bases: TGCAGTGCTAGAGACGGGGGAGGGCCCGGTAGCGGGGAGCTGTTTTTT. Its protein is CSARDGGGPGSGELFF.

V is TRBV7-9 and J is TRBJ1-1; no definite D call. In germline, CDR1 is SEHNR, CDR2 FQNEAQ (reference sequence). V gave up 5 bases and J gave up 1 base, with 11 bases separating them. The CDR3 spans 14 residues. The CDR3 is CASSIPNQNTEAFF. CDR3 nucleotide sequence: TGTGCCAGCAGCATACCGAACCAGAACACTGAAGCTTTCTTT.

The chain combines TRBV3-1 with TRBJ1-4, with TRBD1 matching over 11 bases. Germline V gene data show CDR1 as LGHDT and CDR2 as YNNKEL (reference sequence). The V segment lost 4 bases and the J segment 3 bases; nucleotides outside the gene matches: 7. The length of the CDR3 is 17 residues. CDR3 in DNA: TGTGCCAGCAGCCGACGGACAGGGGGCGGATCTAATGAAAAACTGTTTTTT. Amino acids: CASSRRTGGGSNEKLFF.

The chain combines TRBV27 with TRBJ2-7, with 9 bases that match TRBD1. The trim removed 5 bases at V and 6 bases at J, leaving 8 bases unmatched. The germline V gene has CDR1 MNHEY and CDR2 SMNVEV (reference sequence). This CDR3 is 14 amino acids long. The DNA of the CDR3 is TGTGCCAGCAGTCCCGGGACAGGGAACTTCGAGCAGTACTTC. It codes for CASSPGTGNFEQYF.

The gene calls are TRBV15 and TRBJ2-1; 9 bases fit TRBD2. J lost 0 bases, V lost 2 bases, and 8 bases had no gene match. CDR1 and CDR2 (germline): LNHNV, YYDKDF (reference sequence). The CDR3 has 18 residues. CDR3 nucleotides: TGTGCCACCAGCAGATCCCGACTAGCGGCGAGCTCCTACAATGAGCAGTTCTTC. Amino acid sequence: CATSRSRLAASSYNEQFF.

The chain combines TRBV7-3 with TRBJ1-1, with D possibly matching TRBD1 (6 bases). Trimming removed 2 bases from V and 4 bases from J, with 17 bases in between. The CDR3 is 16 amino acids. The V gene's germline CDR1 is SGHTA and CDR2 FQGTGA. The CDR3 DNA is TGTGCCAGCAGCTTAGATTGGTTGGGGGCAGGCACTGAAGCTTTCTTT. As protein: CASSLDWLGAGTEAFF.

J is TRBJ1-1 and V is TRBV30, with 8 bases identical to TRBD1. This CDR3 contains 15 residues. Germline assignment: CDR1 GTSNPN and CDR2 SVGIG (reference sequence). V was clipped by 0 bases and J by 4 bases; unmatched bases: 7. The CDR3 spells CAWSVNRGWATEAFF. CDR3 DNA: TGTGCCTGGAGTGTTAACAGGGGGTGGGCCACTGAAGCTTTCTTT.

This clonotype was observed a few times. V gene TRBV2 combines with J gene TRBJ2-1; 10 bases match TRBD2. The J segment lost 6 bases and the V segment lost 5 bases, leaving 7 bases of the junction unmatched. The CDR3 extends over 15 amino acids. From germline, CDR1 is SNHLY and CDR2 FYNNEI. The CDR3 here is CASSWASGSSNEQFF. In nucleotides, the CDR3 is TGTGCCAGCAGTTGGGCTAGCGGGAGCTCCAATGAGCAGTTCTTC.

This clonotype showed up just a few times. The V and J genes are TRBV4-1 and TRBJ2-7; maybe TRBD2 (7 bases). Trimming stripped 1 base from V and 2 bases from J, with 12 bases between. The germline V gene has CDR1 MGHRA and CDR2 YSYEKL. CDR3 length equals 15 residues. The DNA of the CDR3 is TGCGCCAGCAGCCAAGTGGGCGGGGGCCCCTACGAGCAGTACTTC. This gives the protein CASSQVGGGPYEQYF.

V gene TRBV2 combines with J gene TRBJ2-3; TRBD2 matches 8 bases. CDR3 length: 15 residues. Germline CDR1 is SNHLY and CDR2 is FYNNEI. Losses at the gene ends were 10 bases for V and 4 bases for J; bases not matched to a gene: 13. CDR3: CANKALGLASDTQYF. CDR3 nucleotides: TGTGCCAACAAAGCCCTCGGACTAGCCTCAGATACGCAGTATTTT.

The chain employs TRBV28 and TRBJ2-4; D is perhaps TRBD2 (6 bases). TRBJ2-5 matches the DNA end more closely, so the J call is doubtful. The germline V gene encodes CDR1 MDHEN and CDR2 SYDVKM. This CDR3 comprises 14 residues. The CDR3 DNA follows: TGTGCCAGCAGTTTTGTGGGGGGCCAAGAGACCCAGTACTTC. Translating gives CASSFVGGQETQYF.